This is a list of T cell receptor beta chains from one sample in a study of CD8+ T cells in alopecia areata. Using immunoSEQ multiplex PCR, the repertoire was profiled, and TCRdb retains in-frame clones only, with some absent. This sample has 200,000 to 250,000 clones, with 50% to 60% found just once. The source material was CD4+ T cells sorted from blood, sampled at week 4, from a patient treated with tofacitinib. The receptors derive from a human donor with alopecia areata. The CDR3 runs from the conserved cysteine through the conserved F or W. Each record gives: clone size, D gene, V gene, CDR3 length, J gene, CDR3 protein, CDR3 DNA. The D gene is left open where the match is weak. Only some rows state a clone size, as once, few, many or a class for expanded clones.

size: NA
D: NA
V: TRBV29-1
length: 12
J: TRBJ1-2
CDR3: CSVESQGYGYTF
DNA: TGCAGCGTTGAATCGCAGGGTTATGGCTACACCTTC

size: few
D: NA
V: TRBV5-6
length: 14
J: TRBJ1-2
CDR3: CASSLGRNGYGYTF
DNA: TGTGCCAGCAGCTTGGGGCGTAACGGCTATGGCTACACCTTC

size: few
D: TRBD1
V: TRBV30
length: 15
J: TRBJ1-1
CDR3: CAKVLPSDRGTEAFF
DNA: TGTGCCAAGGTTCTCCCTTCGGACAGGGGTACTGAAGCTTTCTTT

size: NA
D: TRBD1
V: TRBV5-6
length: 16
J: TRBJ2-3
CDR3: CASSWMDRAGPDTQYF
DNA: TGTGCCAGCAGCTGGATGGACAGGGCTGGGCCAGATACGCAGTATTTT

size: NA
D: NA
V: TRBV19
length: 14
J: TRBJ2-1
CDR3: CASRPRGRANEQFF
DNA: TGTGCCAGTAGGCCCCGAGGGCGGGCCAATGAGCAGTTCTTC

size: NA
D: NA
V: TRBV28
length: 12
J: TRBJ2-7
CDR3: CASSLSDYEQYF
DNA: TGTGCCAGCAGTTTATCTGACTACGAGCAGTACTTC

size: NA
D: NA
V: TRBV7-2
length: 17
J: TRBJ2-3
CDR3: CASSLGGRPRGTDTQYF
DNA: TGTGCCAGCAGCTTAGGTGGGAGGCCGAGGGGCACAGATACGCAGTATTTT

size: NA
D: NA
V: TRBV30
length: 13
J: TRBJ1-5
CDR3: CAWSMRWGQPQHF
DNA: TGTGCCTGGAGTATGCGGTGGGGTCAGCCCCAGCATTTT

size: NA
D: NA
V: TRBV29-1
length: 12
J: TRBJ2-7
CDR3: CSAKGQNYEQYF
DNA: TGCAGCGCCAAGGGTCAGAACTACGAGCAGTACTTC

size: NA
D: NA
V: TRBV27
length: 13
J: TRBJ2-1
CDR3: CASSLDRWGEQFF
DNA: TGTGCCAGCAGTTTAGACAGGTGGGGTGAGCAGTTCTTC

size: NA
D: NA
V: TRBV29-1
length: 13
J: TRBJ1-5
CDR3: CSVSGGSNQPQHF
DNA: TGCAGCGTTTCGGGGGGTAGCAATCAGCCCCAGCATTTT

size: NA
D: NA
V: TRBV7-9
length: 15
J: TRBJ1-1
CDR3: CASSSNRPVNTEAFF
DNA: TGTGCCAGCAGCTCGAACCGGCCGGTGAACACTGAAGCTTTCTTT

size: once
D: TRBD2
V: TRBV30
length: 13
J: TRBJ2-3
CDR3: CAWNGGGAYTQYF
DNA: TGTGCCTGGAACGGCGGGGGGGCGTATACGCAGTATTTT

size: NA
D: NA
V: TRBV30
length: 13
J: TRBJ2-5
CDR3: CAWSDGVRETQYF
DNA: TGTGCCTGGAGTGATGGGGTCCGTGAGACCCAGTACTTC

size: NA
D: NA
V: TRBV4-3
length: 15
J: TRBJ1-2
CDR3: CASSQDGTYRAGYTF
DNA: TGCGCCAGCAGCCAAGACGGGACGTATAGGGCCGGCTACACCTTC

size: NA
D: NA
V: TRBV13
length: 14
J: TRBJ2-5
CDR3: CASSTRTIQETQYF
DNA: TGTGCCAGCAGCACCCGGACGATCCAAGAGACCCAGTACTTC

size: NA
D: NA
V: TRBV4-3
length: 15
J: TRBJ2-3
CDR3: CASSQGSTISDTQYF
DNA: TGCGCCAGCAGCCAAGGCTCCACTATATCAGATACGCAGTATTTT

size: NA
D: NA
V: TRBV29-1
length: 15
J: TRBJ2-3
CDR3: CSVDTGRGPTDTQYF
DNA: TGCAGCGTTGACACCGGGCGGGGCCCCACAGATACGCAGTATTTT

size: NA
D: TRBD1
V: TRBV7-9
length: 18
J: TRBJ1-2
CDR3: CASSPTGGALSANYGYTF
DNA: TGTGCCAGCAGCCCGACAGGGGGCGCCCTCTCTGCTAACTATGGCTACACCTTC

size: NA
D: NA
V: TRBV4-3
length: 15
J: TRBJ1-1
CDR3: CASSQHEGGRTEAFF
DNA: TGCGCCAGCAGCCAACACGAGGGTGGCCGGACTGAAGCTTTCTTT

size: NA
D: TRBD2
V: TRBV29-1
length: 15
J: TRBJ2-3
CDR3: CSVENSGGRTDTQYF
DNA: TGCAGCGTTGAGAATAGCGGGGGGCGGACAGATACGCAGTATTTT

size: once
D: NA
V: TRBV30
length: 15
J: TRBJ1-5
CDR3: CAWSPAVASNQPQHF
DNA: TGTGCCTGGAGTCCGGCGGTAGCGAGCAATCAGCCCCAGCATTTT

size: NA
D: TRBD1
V: TRBV5-6
length: 15
J: TRBJ1-2
CDR3: CASSFRGKTNYGYTF
DNA: TGTGCCAGCAGCTTCAGGGGGAAGACGAACTATGGCTACACCTTC

size: few
D: TRBD2
V: TRBV6-6
length: 15
J: TRBJ2-1
CDR3: CASSYTSGGSNEQFF
DNA: TGTGCCAGCAGTTACACTAGCGGGGGGAGCAATGAGCAGTTCTTC

size: NA
D: NA
V: TRBV30
length: 11
J: TRBJ1-1
CDR3: CACHTATEAFF
DNA: TGTGCCTGTCACACAGCTACTGAAGCTTTCTTT

size: NA
D: TRBD1
V: TRBV30
length: 14
J: TRBJ1-6
CDR3: CAWSVDRGRSPLHF
DNA: TGTGCCTGGAGCGTTGACAGGGGACGCTCACCCCTCCACTTT

size: NA
D: TRBD1
V: TRBV27
length: 12
J: TRBJ1-4
CDR3: CASSDLTGKLFF
DNA: TGTGCCAGCAGTGACCTGACAGGGAAACTGTTTTTT

size: few
D: TRBD2
V: TRBV7-2
length: 13
J: TRBJ2-2
CDR3: CASRLLAEERLFF
DNA: TGTGCCAGCAGACTTCTAGCGGAAGAAAGGCTGTTTTTT

size: NA
D: NA
V: TRBV5-1
length: 13
J: TRBJ1-3
CDR3: CASSLAFGNTIYF
DNA: TGCGCCAGCAGCTTGGCCTTTGGAAACACCATATATTTT

size: NA
D: TRBD1
V: TRBV2
length: 16
J: TRBJ1-2
CDR3: CASRRDRGRILDGYTF
DNA: TGTGCCAGCAGGAGGGACAGGGGGCGAATTCTCGATGGCTACACCTTC

size: NA
D: TRBD2
V: TRBV5-1
length: 17
J: TRBJ2-7
CDR3: CASSLEGLAGMKYEQYF
DNA: TGCGCCAGCAGCTTGGAAGGTTTAGCGGGGATGAAATACGAGCAGTACTTC

size: NA
D: NA
V: TRBV29-1
length: 13
J: TRBJ1-1
CDR3: CSVLGQTNTEAFF
DNA: TGCAGCGTGCTGGGACAAACGAACACTGAAGCTTTCTTT

size: NA
D: NA
V: TRBV9
length: 15
J: TRBJ2-3
CDR3: CASSASRMSTDTQYF
DNA: TGTGCCAGCAGCGCCTCTAGGATGAGCACAGATACGCAGTATTTT

size: NA
D: NA
V: TRBV29-1
length: 13
J: TRBJ2-7
CDR3: CSVAQGLTYEQYF
DNA: TGCAGCGTTGCGCAGGGTCTAACCTACGAGCAGTACTTC

size: few
D: TRBD1
V: TRBV10-3
length: 14
J: TRBJ1-4
CDR3: CAISVDRGGGKLFF
DNA: TGTGCCATCAGTGTCGACAGGGGAGGGGGAAAACTGTTTTTT

size: NA
D: TRBD2
V: TRBV25-1
length: 15
J: TRBJ2-7
CDR3: CASRGLAGGAYEQYF
DNA: TGTGCCAGCCGCGGGCTAGCGGGGGGAGCCTACGAGCAGTACTTC

size: NA
D: NA
V: TRBV30
length: 12
J: TRBJ1-6
CDR3: CVTAKEGSPLHF
DNA: TGTGTCACTGCAAAGGAGGGATCACCCCTCCACTTT

size: NA
D: TRBD1
V: TRBV5-1
length: 15
J: TRBJ1-6
CDR3: CASSEGTASGSPLHF
DNA: TGCGCCAGCAGCGAAGGGACAGCCTCGGGTTCACCCCTCCACTTT

size: NA
D: NA
V: TRBV7-2
length: 15
J: TRBJ2-2
CDR3: CASSPEGVWTGELFF
DNA: TGTGCCAGCAGCCCCGAGGGAGTCTGGACCGGGGAGCTGTTTTTT

size: NA
D: NA
V: TRBV9
length: 16
J: TRBJ2-7
CDR3: CASSVATWQDHYEQYF
DNA: TGTGCCAGCAGCGTAGCTACGTGGCAGGACCACTACGAGCAGTACTTC

size: NA
D: NA
V: TRBV25-1
length: 15
J: TRBJ2-7
CDR3: CASSDRFGGTNLQIF
DNA: TGTGCCAGCAGTGATCGGTTTGGGGGCACCAACCTTCAGATCTTC

size: NA
D: NA
V: TRBV2
length: 13
J: TRBJ1-6
CDR3: CASTPKTASPLHF
DNA: TGTGCCAGCACCCCGAAGACAGCTTCACCCCTCCACTTT

size: few
D: NA
V: TRBV29-1
length: 10
J: TRBJ2-1
CDR3: CSVTYNEQFF
DNA: TGCAGCGTGACCTACAATGAGCAGTTCTTC

size: NA
D: NA
V: TRBV30
length: 15
J: TRBJ1-2
CDR3: CAWTSSLDSNYGYTF
DNA: TGTGCCTGGACCTCAAGTCTTGACAGTAATTATGGCTACACCTTC

size: NA
D: NA
V: TRBV29-1
length: 13
J: TRBJ2-3
CDR3: CSVAGTITDTQYF
DNA: TGCAGCGTTGCAGGGACAATCACAGATACGCAGTATTTT

size: NA
D: NA
V: TRBV29-1
length: 12
J: TRBJ2-5
CDR3: CSADTGMGTQYF
DNA: TGCAGCGCTGACACGGGGATGGGGACCCAGTACTTC

size: few
D: NA
V: TRBV27
length: 16
J: TRBJ1-6
CDR3: CATSRMNSPGHSPLHF
DNA: TGTGCCACCAGCCGAATGAACTCCCCCGGACATTCACCCCTCCACTTT

size: NA
D: NA
V: TRBV7-9
length: 13
J: TRBJ2-7
CDR3: CASRVQGGNEQYF
DNA: TGTGCCAGCAGAGTACAGGGGGGGAACGAGCAGTACTTC

size: once
D: NA
V: TRBV7-2
length: 16
J: TRBJ1-6
CDR3: CASSLDNHRGSSPLHF
DNA: TGTGCCAGCAGTTTAGACAATCACCGAGGAAGTTCACCCCTCCACTTT

size: once
D: NA
V: TRBV5-1
length: 15
J: TRBJ1-1
CDR3: CASSPGETGLNKNLF
DNA: TGCGCCAGCAGCCCGGGTGAAACAGGGTTGAATAAGAACCTCTTT

size: NA
D: TRBD1
V: TRBV27
length: 16
J: TRBJ2-2
CDR3: CASSGGTGSNTGELFF
DNA: TGTGCCAGCAGTGGGGGGACAGGGAGCAACACCGGGGAGCTGTTTTTT

size: NA
D: NA
V: TRBV6-1
length: 15
J: TRBJ2-7
CDR3: CASSEALPKTYEQYF
DNA: TGTGCCAGCAGTGAAGCGCTACCAAAAACCTACGAGCAGTACTTC

size: NA
D: TRBD1
V: TRBV2
length: 13
J: TRBJ1-6
CDR3: CASSGQESSPLHF
DNA: TGTGCCAGCAGCGGACAGGAATCTTCACCCCTCCACTTT

size: NA
D: NA
V: TRBV29-1
length: 13
J: TRBJ2-7
CDR3: CSVENPSSYEQYF
DNA: TGCAGCGTTGAAAATCCGAGCTCCTACGAGCAGTACTTC

size: NA
D: TRBD1
V: TRBV29-1
length: 13
J: TRBJ2-7
CDR3: CSAVGTGGLEQYF
DNA: TGCAGCGCTGTAGGGACAGGGGGGCTCGAGCAGTACTTC

size: NA
D: NA
V: TRBV4-3
length: 15
J: TRBJ1-5
CDR3: CASSPSTDSNQPQHF
DNA: TGCGCCAGCAGCCCCAGCACCGATAGCAATCAGCCCCAGCATTTT

size: NA
D: NA
V: TRBV25-1
length: 14
J: TRBJ1-2
CDR3: CASSEVRESYGYTF
DNA: TGTGCCAGCAGTGAAGTTAGAGAGAGCTATGGCTACACCTTC

size: NA
D: NA
V: TRBV29-1
length: 12
J: TRBJ2-7
CDR3: CSVLPQMGEQYF
DNA: TGCAGCGTCCTACCGCAGATGGGGGAGCAGTACTTC

size: NA
D: TRBD1
V: TRBV29-1
length: 13
J: TRBJ1-2
CDR3: CSVAGQGAGGYTF
DNA: TGCAGCGTTGCCGGACAGGGGGCCGGGGGCTACACCTTC